This T cell receptor (beta chain) was sequenced in a study of blood T cells in healthy people across ages. PCR was performed a second time for about 6 to 11 cycles using a sample-barcoded 5' primer and a J-beta primer mix. A template-switch adaptor with 12 random nucleotides tagged each cDNA molecule. Each CDR3 protein gets one entry after TCRdb re-called the 5' RACE reads with MiXCR. The table has some 690,000 distinct CDR3 sequences, 22% seen once. Healthy Caucasian individuals from Russia aged about 6 to 100 were enrolled as donors. No fewer than 5.5 micrograms of total RNA were isolated from every sample. This CDR3 spans 15 amino acids. Germline lookup yields CDR1 SSHAT and CDR2 FNYEAQ (reference sequence). V was trimmed by 5 bases and J by 3 bases, leaving 13 bases between them.

The source is a man aged 65 to 85 in good health. The chain is built from TRBV7-7 and TRBJ2-2; D gene unclear. The specimen was blood. Here the CDR3 DNA reads TGTGCCAGCAGCACATCGGTCCCCCACACCGGGGAGCTGTTTTTT. Translated: CASSTSVPHTGELFF.